This T cell receptor beta chain originates from a study of CD8+ T cells in alopecia areata. This CDR3 contains 14 residues. V was clipped by 4 bases and J by 1 base, with 10 bases between them. CDR1 is SGHRS, CDR2 YFSETQ, per germline. TCR sequencing used cDNA made by reverse transcription of extracted RNA. Measured with immunoSEQ multiplex PCR; TCRdb has only the in-frame clones, and not every one. The sample contains under 250,000 clones, around three fifths of which appear only once. This clone was seen a few times. Treatment indicated: oral pan-JAK inhibitor, 5-10 mg twice daily. The rearrangement uses TRBV5-1 and TRBJ2-3, with TRBD2 as a possible D gene (5 bases). The TCR originated in a human donor with alopecia areata. The input for sequencing was CD4+ T cells sorted from blood, taken at week 4, from a patient treated with tofacitinib. The CDR3 protein is CASSRISGTDTQYF. The CDR3 bases are TGCGCCAGCAGCCGAATTAGCGGCACAGATACGCAGTATTTT.